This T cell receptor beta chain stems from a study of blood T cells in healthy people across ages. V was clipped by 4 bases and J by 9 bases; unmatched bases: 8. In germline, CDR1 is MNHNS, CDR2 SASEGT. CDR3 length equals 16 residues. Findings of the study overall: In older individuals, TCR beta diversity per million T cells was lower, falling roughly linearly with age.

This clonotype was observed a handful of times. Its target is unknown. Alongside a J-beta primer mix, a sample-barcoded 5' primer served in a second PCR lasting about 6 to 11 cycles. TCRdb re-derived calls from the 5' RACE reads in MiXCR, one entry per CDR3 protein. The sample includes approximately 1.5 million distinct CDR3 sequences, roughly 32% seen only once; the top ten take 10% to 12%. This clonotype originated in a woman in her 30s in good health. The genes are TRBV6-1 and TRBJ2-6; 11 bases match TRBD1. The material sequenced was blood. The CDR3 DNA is TGTGCCAGCAGTGGACCGGACAGGGGGCAGGTCAACGTCCTGACTTTC. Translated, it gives CASSGPDRGQVNVLTF.